This is a list of T cell receptor beta chains from one sample in a study of blood T cell repertoires in COVID-19. Using immunoSEQ multiplex PCR, the repertoire was profiled, and TCRdb retains in-frame clones only, with some absent. The sample holds approximately 120,000 clones, 81% seen once. Sequenced material: peripheral blood. The receptors stem from a woman between 50 and 59 years old with acute or convalescent COVID-19. Both conserved end residues are part of each CDR3. Fields, in order: J gene, V gene, D gene, clone size, CDR3 DNA, CDR3 protein. The D gene is left open where the match is weak. Size values are once, few and many counts, or a class for expanded clones, and some rows have none.

>TRBJ2-7|TRBV6-5|-|once
TGTGCCAGCAGAACTCTCAAGTCCTACGAGCAGTACTTC
CASRTLKSYEQYF
>TRBJ2-7|TRBV7-8|-|few
TGTGCCAGCAGCGGGGCAACATGGGGCGAGCAGTACTTC
CASSGATWGEQYF
>TRBJ1-1|TRBV29-1|TRBD1|-
TGCAGCGTTGGGACAGGTGAAGCTTTCTTT
CSVGTGEAFF
>TRBJ1-4|TRBV3-1/TRBV3-2|TRBD1|-
TGTGCCAGCAGCCAACAGGGGGGACGTGAAAAACTGTTTTTT
CASSQQGGREKLFF
>TRBJ1-3|TRBV10-2|-|-
TGCGCCAGCAGTAGGCAGTTACCGGGACTCCCATCGGGCTCTGGAAACACCATATATTTT
CASSRQLPGLPSGSGNTIYF
>TRBJ2-7|TRBV5-4|TRBD2|once
TGTGCCAGCAGCTTGTCTAGCGGGAGCTCCTACGAGCAGTACTTC
CASSLSSGSSYEQYF
>TRBJ1-1|TRBV5-8|-|once
TGTGCCAGCAGCTTGAGAGTCGGTGGGGAGACTGAAGCTTTCTTT
CASSLRVGGETEAFF
>TRBJ2-5|TRBV2|-|-
TGTGCCAGCAGAGCAGGGTTCTTGGAGACCCAGTACTTC
CASRAGFLETQYF
>TRBJ2-7|TRBV19|-|-
TGTGCCAGTAGTAACCAGGACAGTCCACCCTACGAGCAGTACTTC
CASSNQDSPPYEQYF
>TRBJ1-6|TRBV9|TRBD1|once
TGTGCCAGCAGCCTGGACGGACAGGGAACGGGTAATTCACCCCTCCACTTT
CASSLDGQGTGNSPLHF
>TRBJ1-2|TRBV11-2|TRBD1|-
TGTGCCAGCAGGCTCCCTGGACAGGGAAAAGGTGGCTACACCTTC
CASRLPGQGKGGYTF
>TRBJ1-1|TRBV19|-|few
TGTGCCAGTAGTATGGTGGGGGGGAACACTGAAGCTTTCTTT
CASSMVGGNTEAFF
>TRBJ2-1|TRBV14|TRBD2|few
TGTGCCAGCAGCCAAAGGGTAGCTAGCGGAGTCAATGAGCAGTTCTTC
CASSQRVASGVNEQFF
>TRBJ2-1|TRBV6-5|TRBD1|-
TGTGCCAGCACGCTTTCGGGACAGGGTATTAATGAGCAGTTCTTC
CASTLSGQGINEQFF
>TRBJ2-3|TRBV10-3|-|-
TGTGCCACCCGGTCCGGCGGGGGCGCCGTAGATACGCAGTATTTT
CATRSGGGAVDTQYF
>TRBJ2-2|TRBV29-1|-|few
TGCAGCGTTGACGGACAGACGAACACCGGGGAGCTGTTTTTT
CSVDGQTNTGELFF
>TRBJ1-4|TRBV28|TRBD1|-
TGTGCCAGCAGTTCCCCACCGGGACAGGGGCTCTCGGAAAAACTGTTTTTT
CASSSPPGQGLSEKLFF